Listed here are 32 T cell receptor beta chains from one sample, sequenced in a study of CD8 T cells in Susac syndrome. Reverse transcription used 0.5 to 1 ug RNA and random hexamers. TCRdb re-analysed the immunoSEQ multiplex PCR reads in MiXCR, keeping a single row per CDR3 protein. The data show 55,000 to 80,000 distinct CDR3 sequences, with around 93% seen just once and about 0.14% held by the top ten. The sequenced material came from CD4+ T cells from PBMCs. Receptor source: a human donor with Susac syndrome.

The count of this clonotype is one. This chain links TRBV2 with TRBJ1-2, with 10 bases identical to TRBD1. Germline V gives CDR1 SNHLY, CDR2 FYNNEI. This CDR3 region has 15 residues. J lost 5 bases, V lost 4 bases, and 7 bases had no gene match. CDR3 DNA sequence: TGTGCCAGCAGTGCCCAGACAGGGGGCGCGTATGGCTACACCTTC. Its translation is CASSAQTGGAYGYTF.

The chain links TRBV28 to TRBJ2-4, with D uncertain. Germline CDR1 reads MDHEN; CDR2 reads SYDVKM. This CDR3 has 13 amino acids. Trimming shortened V by 6 bases and J by 1 base, and 7 bases separated the two germline ends. The CDR3 region has the DNA TGTGCCAGCAGGGATGGGGCCAAAAACATTCAGTACTTC. The encoded protein is CASRDGAKNIQYF.

The chain joins TRBV6-5 to TRBJ2-5, with TRBD2 matching over 9 bases. The CDR3 runs 17 residues. Germline V gene lookup returns CDR1 MNHEY and CDR2 SVGAGI. J gave up 5 bases and V 0 bases, and 10 bases lay outside the gene matches. CDR3 protein: CASSYSKASGVGETQYF. The CDR3 bases are TGTGCCAGCAGTTACTCGAAGGCTAGCGGGGTGGGGGAGACCCAGTACTTC.

A single count supports this clonotype. This rearrangement joins TRBV11-3 to TRBJ2-1; possibly TRBD1 or TRBD2 for D (5 bases each). CDR1 is SGHNT, CDR2 YENEEA, per germline. The CDR3 covers 15 residues. V was trimmed by 7 bases and J by 7 bases, leaving 20 bases between them. As DNA, the CDR3 is TGTGCCAGCACCCCGACCGGGACCTTGTCGAATGAGCAGTTCTTC. This sequence encodes CASTPTGTLSNEQFF.

V is TRBV7-2 and J is TRBJ2-7, with D perhaps matching TRBD1 (6 bases). The germline V gene encodes CDR1 SGHTA and CDR2 FQGNSA. The CDR3 sequence is 15 residues long. Deletions cut 4 bases from V and 2 bases from J, with 15 bases between. The CDR3 sequence: CASSSNTGTAYEQYF. The CDR3 region has the DNA TGTGCCAGCAGCTCGAACACAGGGACGGCCTACGAGCAGTACTTC.

The rearrangement uses TRBV20-1 and TRBJ1-5, with no clear D. Germline V CDR1 and CDR2: DFQATT, SNEGSKA (reference sequence). Trimming pared 2 bases from V and 2 bases from J, leaving 13 bases between. This CDR3 has 15 amino acids. CDR3 sequence (DNA): TGCAGTGCTAGACGGGATAATGGAGGCAATCAGCCCCAGCATTTT. Translation gives CSARRDNGGNQPQHF.

The chain has TRBV6-2 or TRBV6-3 and TRBJ1-5; D gene ambiguous. The germline V gene has CDR1 MNHEY and CDR2 SVGEGT. Between the trimmed V and J ends, which lost 4 bases and 2 bases, there was a span of 12 bases. This CDR3 region has 15 residues. DNA for the CDR3: TGTGCCAGCAGTTGGGAGGGTCGGGGCAATCAGCCCCAGCATTTT. Translated: CASSWEGRGNQPQHF.

The sample holds a few counts of this clonotype. The chain uses TRBV2 and TRBJ1-2; D ambiguous. The CDR3 consists of 13 residues. Germline CDR1 and CDR2: SNHLY and FYNNEI. The V end was cut by 4 bases, the J end by 8 bases, with 14 bases between. CDR3 sequence (DNA): TGTGCCAGCAGTGGACGGGGAGGTCCAGGCTACACCTTC. It is translated as CASSGRGGPGYTF.

This chain connects TRBV28 to TRBJ1-6; D gene unclear. The V gene lost 3 bases and the J gene lost 7 bases, with 19 bases spanning the gap. The CDR3 is 17 amino acids. Germline V gives CDR1 MDHEN, CDR2 SYDVKM. The CDR3 DNA is TGTGCCAGCAGTTTCCTCGGCATTAGCCCGGACAATTCACCCCTCCACTTT. This sequence encodes CASSFLGISPDNSPLHF.

The chain joins TRBV28 to TRBJ2-6; D tentatively reads TRBD1 or TRBD2 (5 bases each). This CDR3 comprises 17 residues. The germline V gene encodes CDR1 MDHEN and CDR2 SYDVKM. V lost 4 bases to trimming and J lost 2 bases, with 15 bases between them. The CDR3 here is CASSSWGIRTGANVLTF. The CDR3 DNA reads as TGTGCCAGCAGTTCGTGGGGGATCAGAACTGGGGCCAACGTCCTGACTTTC.

The chain recombines TRBV5-4 with TRBJ2-7; tentatively, D is TRBD1 or TRBD2 (6 bases each). Trimming stripped 0 bases from V and 0 bases from J, with 13 bases between. Per germline, CDR1 SGHNT and CDR2 YYREEE (reference sequence). The CDR3 extends over 16 amino acids. CDR3 sequence (DNA): TGTGCCAGCAGCTTGGCCTTCGGAGGGGGCTCCTACGAGCAGTACTTC. Its protein is CASSLAFGGGSYEQYF.

This clonotype was seen only once. The chain recombines TRBV6-5 with TRBJ2-5, with 12 bases aligning to TRBD1. The CDR3 spans 14 residues. The V and J ends lost 5 bases and 5 bases, in that order; junction bases with no gene match: 3. CDR1 MNHEY and CDR2 SVGAGI come from the germline V gene. The CDR3 nucleotides are TGTGCCAGCAGTGGGACAGGGGGCGCGGAGACCCAGTACTTC. It yields the protein CASSGTGGAETQYF.

This clonotype was seen once. The chain uses TRBV4-1 and TRBJ2-2; D is undetermined. Germline CDR1 reads MGHRA; CDR2 reads YSYEKL. The CDR3 spans 16 residues. The V and J ends lost 1 base and 2 bases respectively, with 11 bases between them. The CDR3, as DNA: TGCGCCAGCAGCCAAGGGAACAGCCGAAACACCGGGGAGCTGTTTTTT. This gives the protein CASSQGNSRNTGELFF.

J is TRBJ2-5 and V is TRBV23-1, with D tentatively TRBD2 (5 bases). Being an ORF, TRBV23-1 has a function that is uncertain. The V end lost 11 bases, the J end lost 3 bases, and 7 bases lay between the germline ends. This CDR3 is 10 amino acids long. The chain's CDR3 is CAHGEETQYF. CDR3 nucleotides: TGCGCCCACGGGGAAGAGACCCAGTACTTC.

The chain uses TRBV5-1 and TRBJ1-2; possible D gene TRBD1, 5 bases. V lost 4 bases to trimming and J lost 4 bases, with 11 bases between them. The CDR3 is made up of 13 amino acids. Germline V gives CDR1 SGHRS, CDR2 YFSETQ. The CDR3 DNA reads TGCGCCAGCAGCCCCAGGGATGCCTATGGCTACACCTTC. This translates into CASSPRDAYGYTF.

The genes are TRBV24-1 and TRBJ2-3; D might be TRBD2 (5 bases). Trimming removed 4 bases from V and 4 bases from J, with 20 bases in between. Germline values: CDR1 KGHDR, CDR2 SFDVKD. The CDR3 sequence is 17 residues long. CDR3 sequence: CATSESMGLARADTQYF. For the CDR3, the DNA is TGTGCCACCAGTGAATCCATGGGCCTCGCGCGGGCAGATACGCAGTATTTT.

The CDR3 here is CASNDRRGGETQYF. The CDR3 nucleotides are TGTGCCAGCAATGACAGGCGTGGCGGAGAGACCCAGTACTTC. The rearrangement links TRBV7-2 to TRBJ2-5, with D possibly matching TRBD1 (6 bases). Germline lookup yields CDR1 SGHTA and CDR2 FQGNSA. V was pared by 7 bases and J by 4 bases, with 16 bases between. CDR3 length: 14 amino acids.

This clonotype was observed a single time. J is TRBJ2-1 and V is TRBV4-3; TRBD2 matches at 13 bases. The trim removed 1 base at V and 7 bases at J, leaving 4 bases unmatched. The CDR3 runs to 16 residues. CDR1 is LGHNA, CDR2 YSLEER, per germline. The CDR3 DNA reads TGCGCCAGCAGCCAAGTTCCGGGACTAGCGGGGAATGAGCAGTTCTTC. Protein: CASSQVPGLAGNEQFF.

This chain links TRBV2 with TRBJ2-3; D gene ambiguous. The germline V gene encodes CDR1 SNHLY and CDR2 FYNNEI. Deletions cut 2 bases from V and 5 bases from J, with 2 bases between. The CDR3 spans 11 residues. DNA for the CDR3: TGTGCCAGCAGTGAACTAGATACGCAGTATTTT. Its translation is CASSELDTQYF. The full variable domain, rest sourced from reference TRBV2 and TRBJ2-3, is EPEVTQTPSHQVTQMGQEVILRCVPISNHLYFYWYRQILGQKVEFLVSFYNNEISEKSEIFDDQFSVERPDGSNFTLKIRSTKLEDSAMYFCASSELDTQYFGPGTRLTVL.

The chain uses TRBV28 and TRBJ2-5; the D is unclear. The V and J ends lost 3 bases and 2 bases respectively, with 7 bases between them. Germline CDR1 is MDHEN and CDR2 is SYDVKM. The CDR3 has 13 amino acids. The CDR3 sequence is CASSLKLQETQYF. The DNA of the CDR3 is TGTGCCAGCAGTTTGAAGCTACAAGAGACCCAGTACTTC.

The chain is built from TRBV7-3 and TRBJ2-2; D unresolved. Deletions cut 2 bases from V and 5 bases from J, with 9 bases between. CDR1 is SGHTA and CDR2 is FQGTGA in the germline V gene. This CDR3 is 14 amino acids long. DNA of the CDR3: TGTGCCAGCAGCTTAGTAGGGAAAACCGGGGAGCTGTTTTTT. Translating it yields CASSLVGKTGELFF.

The chain is built from TRBV3-1 and TRBJ2-2; D ambiguous. Germline V gene sequence: CDR1 LGHDT, CDR2 YNNKEL (reference sequence). V lost 2 bases, J lost 6 bases, and 4 bases lay in between. The CDR3 is 12 amino acids. The CDR3 nucleotides are TGTGCCAGCAGCCAAATCCCCGGGGAGCTGTTTTTT. It translates to CASSQIPGELFF. Filled out from reference TRBV3-1 and TRBJ2-2, the complete variable domain reads DTAVSQTPKYLVTQMGNDKSIKCEQNLGHDTMYWYKQDSKKFLKIMFSYNNKELIINETVPNRFSPKSPDKAHLNLHINSLELGDSAVYFCASSQIPGELFFGEGSRLTVL.

The chain is built from TRBV20-1 and TRBJ1-6; D is possibly TRBD1 (6 bases). The CDR3 consists of 15 residues. Germline CDR1 reads DFQATT; CDR2 reads SNEGSKA (reference sequence). V was pared by 7 bases and J by 2 bases, with 15 bases between. The CDR3 spells CSVHTGRAYNSPLHF. The CDR3 region has the DNA TGCAGTGTCCATACAGGGCGGGCCTATAATTCACCCCTCCACTTT.

The chain uses TRBV25-1 and TRBJ2-3, with D possibly TRBD1 on 6 matching bases. CDR1 is MGHDK and CDR2 is SYGVNS in the germline V gene. The CDR3 sequence is 15 residues long. The V and J ends lost 9 bases and 2 bases respectively, with 18 bases between them. In DNA, the CDR3 is TGTGCCAGTAACCGAGGACAGTCTTCCACAGATACGCAGTATTTT. This codes for CASNRGQSSTDTQYF.

The chain has TRBV6-5 and TRBJ2-5, with TRBD1 matching 7 bases. J gave up 2 bases and V 5 bases, and 5 bases lay outside the gene matches. Per germline, CDR1 MNHEY and CDR2 SVGAGI. The CDR3 runs 14 residues. The CDR3 coding sequence is TGTGCCAGCAGTAGGGGGACAGAGCAAGAGACCCAGTACTTC. Its protein product is CASSRGTEQETQYF.

The chain combines TRBV11-3 with TRBJ2-7; 7 bases match TRBD1. CDR1 is SGHNT and CDR2 is YENEEA in the germline V gene. Trimming at V came to 9 bases and at J to 3 bases, leaving 11 bases not matched to a gene. There are 14 residues in the CDR3. The CDR3 loop reads CASTQQGTFYEQYF. CDR3 coding DNA: TGTGCCAGTACCCAACAGGGGACCTTCTACGAGCAGTACTTC.

This clonotype has just one count. This chain connects TRBV28 to TRBJ2-3; TRBD2 is a possible D gene (5 bases). V lost 6 bases and J 7 bases, leaving 20 bases between the germline ends. The CDR3 loop spans 15 amino acids. The germline CDR1 and CDR2 sequences are MDHEN and SYDVKM. The CDR3 loop reads CASSPRVGRFNTQYF. The DNA of the CDR3 is TGTGCCAGCAGCCCGCGGGTTGGACGGTTCAATACGCAGTATTTT.

The chain recombines TRBV28 with TRBJ1-1, with a possible D match to TRBD1 (6 bases). CDR3 length: 14 residues. The germline CDR1 and CDR2 sequences are MDHEN and SYDVKM. The V end lost 2 bases, the J end lost 7 bases, and 14 bases lay between the germline ends. CDR3 sequence: CASSLVGGVGEAFF. CDR3 coding DNA: TGTGCCAGCAGTTTAGTAGGGGGAGTCGGTGAAGCTTTCTTT.

The CDR3 loop reads CASSSRKAYNEQFF. The CDR3 bases are TGTGCCAGCAGTTCAAGAAAGGCCTACAATGAGCAGTTCTTC. V gene TRBV2 combines with J gene TRBJ2-1; D not certain. Germline CDR1 SNHLY, CDR2 FYNNEI. The CDR3 is 14 residues long. The V and J ends lost 5 bases and 2 bases respectively, with 10 bases between them. Drawing the rest from reference TRBV2 and TRBJ2-1, the complete variable domain is EPEVTQTPSHQVTQMGQEVILRCVPISNHLYFYWYRQILGQKVEFLVSFYNNEISEKSEIFDDQFSVERPDGSNFTLKIRSTKLEDSAMYFCASSSRKAYNEQFFGPGTRLTVL.

The chain employs TRBV4-3 and TRBJ1-1; 7 bases line up with TRBD1. Germline CDR1 is LGHNA and CDR2 is YSLEER. The V gene end was trimmed by 7 bases and the J gene end by 1 base; junction bases not matched to a gene: 9. The CDR3 is 15 amino acids. The CDR3 is CASKRRRTGNTEAFF. The CDR3 nucleotides read TGCGCCAGCAAGAGGAGACGGACAGGGAACACTGAAGCTTTCTTT.

CDR3 DNA sequence: TGTGCCACCAGCCGAGCACTATCGAGCGGTATGAACACTGAAGCTTTCTTT. As protein: CATSRALSSGMNTEAFF. The gene calls are TRBV15 and TRBJ1-1; D is uncertain. The CDR3 consists of 17 residues. CDR1 and CDR2 from the germline V gene are LNHNV and YYDKDF (reference sequence). The V end was cut by 5 bases, the J end by 0 bases, with 19 bases between.

The chain is built from TRBV4-1 and TRBJ2-5; 7 nucleotides match TRBD2. The CDR3 is 16 amino acids. Germline lookup yields CDR1 MGHRA and CDR2 YSYEKL. The V segment lost 0 bases and the J segment 4 bases; nucleotides outside the gene matches: 8. The CDR3 sequence is CASSQDPQRGRETQYF. The DNA of the CDR3 is TGCGCCAGCAGCCAAGACCCCCAGCGGGGACGAGAGACCCAGTACTTC.